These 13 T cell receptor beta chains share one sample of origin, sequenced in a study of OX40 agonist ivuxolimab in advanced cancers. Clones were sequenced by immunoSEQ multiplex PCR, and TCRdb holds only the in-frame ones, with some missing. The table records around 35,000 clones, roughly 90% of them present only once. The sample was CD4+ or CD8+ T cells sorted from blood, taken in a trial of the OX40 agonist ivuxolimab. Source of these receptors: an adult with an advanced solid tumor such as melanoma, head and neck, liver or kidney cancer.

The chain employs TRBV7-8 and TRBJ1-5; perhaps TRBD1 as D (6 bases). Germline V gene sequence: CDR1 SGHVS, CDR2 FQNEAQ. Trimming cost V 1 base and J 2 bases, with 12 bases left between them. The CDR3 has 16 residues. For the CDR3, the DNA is TGTGCCAGCAGCTTAGGCTTGGCAGGGGGCAATCAGCCCCAGCATTTT. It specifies CASSLGLAGGNQPQHF.

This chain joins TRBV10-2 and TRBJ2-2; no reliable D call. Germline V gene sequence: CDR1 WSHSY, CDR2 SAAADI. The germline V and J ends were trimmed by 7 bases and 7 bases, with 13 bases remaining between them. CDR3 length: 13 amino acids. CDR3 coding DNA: TGCGCCAGCATGGGCCCGTATGGCGGGGAGCTGTTTTTT. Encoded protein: CASMGPYGGELFF.

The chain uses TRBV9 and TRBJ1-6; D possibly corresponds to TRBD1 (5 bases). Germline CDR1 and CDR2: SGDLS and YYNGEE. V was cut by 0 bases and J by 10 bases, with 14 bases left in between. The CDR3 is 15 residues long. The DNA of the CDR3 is TGTGCCAGCAGCGTAGCGGTAGGGGAGGGATCACCCCTCCACTTT. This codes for CASSVAVGEGSPLHF.

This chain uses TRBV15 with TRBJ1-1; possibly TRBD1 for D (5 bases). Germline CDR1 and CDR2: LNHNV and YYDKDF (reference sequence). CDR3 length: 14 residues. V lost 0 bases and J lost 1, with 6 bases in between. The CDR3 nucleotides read TGTGCCACCAGCAGAGATGGGGGGAACACTGAAGCTTTCTTT. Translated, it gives CATSRDGGNTEAFF.

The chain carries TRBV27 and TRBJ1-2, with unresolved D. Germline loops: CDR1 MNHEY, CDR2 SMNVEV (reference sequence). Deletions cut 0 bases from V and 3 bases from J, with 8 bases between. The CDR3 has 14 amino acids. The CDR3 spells CASSLSGGDYGYTF. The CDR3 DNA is TGTGCCAGCAGTTTATCGGGTGGTGACTATGGCTACACCTTC.

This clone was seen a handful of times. The CDR3 region is CASSDTSGGGNEQFF. DNA for the CDR3: TGTGCCAGCAGTGACACTAGCGGGGGCGGTAATGAGCAGTTCTTC. The chain employs TRBV6-4 and TRBJ2-1; 11 bases match TRBD2. In germline, CDR1 is MRHNA, CDR2 SNTAGT. This CDR3 region has 15 residues. With V trimmed by 2 bases and J by 7 bases, 4 bases remained unmatched.

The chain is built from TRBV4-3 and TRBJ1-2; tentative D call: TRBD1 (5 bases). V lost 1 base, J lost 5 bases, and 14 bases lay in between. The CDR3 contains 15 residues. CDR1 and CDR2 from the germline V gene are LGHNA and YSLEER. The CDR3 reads CASSQARGGAYGYTF. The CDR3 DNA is TGCGCCAGCAGCCAAGCTCGGGGGGGAGCATATGGCTACACCTTC.

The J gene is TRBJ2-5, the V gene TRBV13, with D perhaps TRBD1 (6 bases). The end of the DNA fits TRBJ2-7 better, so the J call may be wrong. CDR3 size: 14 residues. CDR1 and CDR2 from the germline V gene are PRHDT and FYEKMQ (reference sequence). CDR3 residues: CASSLMTGRIEQYF. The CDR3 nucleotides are TGTGCCAGCAGCTTAATGACAGGTAGGATCGAGCAGTACTTC.

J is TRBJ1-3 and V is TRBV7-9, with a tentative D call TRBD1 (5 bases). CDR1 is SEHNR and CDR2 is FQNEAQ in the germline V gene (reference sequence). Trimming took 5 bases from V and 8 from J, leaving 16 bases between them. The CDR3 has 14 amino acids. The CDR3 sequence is CASSPTGRVHTIYF. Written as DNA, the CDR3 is TGTGCCAGCAGCCCCACTGGCAGGGTACACACCATATATTTT.

Here the CDR3 reads CASSLEQTNTEAFF. CDR3 nucleotide sequence: TGCGCCAGCAGCTTGGAACAGACGAACACTGAAGCTTTCTTT. The gene calls are TRBV5-1 and TRBJ1-1, with no clear D. CDR3 size: 14 residues. The germline CDR1 and CDR2 sequences are SGHRS and YFSETQ. The V gene lost 0 bases and the J gene lost 1 base, with 7 bases spanning the gap.

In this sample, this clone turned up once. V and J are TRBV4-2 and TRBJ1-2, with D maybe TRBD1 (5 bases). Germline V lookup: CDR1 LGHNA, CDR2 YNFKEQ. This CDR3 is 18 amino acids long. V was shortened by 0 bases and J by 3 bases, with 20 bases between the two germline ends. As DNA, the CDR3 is TGTGCCAGCAGCCAAGATGCAGGACACCTGCTCCTAGACTATGGCTACACCTTC. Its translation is CASSQDAGHLLLDYGYTF.

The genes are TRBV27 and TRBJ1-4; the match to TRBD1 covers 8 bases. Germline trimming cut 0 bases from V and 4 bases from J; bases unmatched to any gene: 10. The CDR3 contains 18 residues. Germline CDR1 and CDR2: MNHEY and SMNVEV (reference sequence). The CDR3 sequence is CASSLSGGQGAFNEKLFF. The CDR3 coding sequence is TGTGCCAGCAGTTTATCGGGGGGGCAGGGGGCTTTTAATGAAAAACTGTTTTTT.

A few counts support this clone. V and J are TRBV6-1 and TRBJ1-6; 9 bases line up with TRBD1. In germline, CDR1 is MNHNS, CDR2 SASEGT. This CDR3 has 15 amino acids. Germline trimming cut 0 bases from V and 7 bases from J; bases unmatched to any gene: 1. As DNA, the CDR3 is TGTGCCAGCAGTGAAGCGACAGGGGGAAATTCACCCCTCCACTTT. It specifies CASSEATGGNSPLHF.